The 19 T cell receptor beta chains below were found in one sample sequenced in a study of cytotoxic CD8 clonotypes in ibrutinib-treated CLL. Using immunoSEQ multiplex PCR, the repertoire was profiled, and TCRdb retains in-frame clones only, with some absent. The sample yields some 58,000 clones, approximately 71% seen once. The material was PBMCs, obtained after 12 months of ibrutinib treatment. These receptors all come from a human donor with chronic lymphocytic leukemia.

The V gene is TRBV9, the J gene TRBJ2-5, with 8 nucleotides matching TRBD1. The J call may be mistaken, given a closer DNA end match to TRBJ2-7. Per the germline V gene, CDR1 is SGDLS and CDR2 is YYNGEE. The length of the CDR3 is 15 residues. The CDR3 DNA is TGTGCCAGCAGCGTAGCGGCACAGGGGGGCTACGAGCAGTACTTC. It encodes CASSVAAQGGYEQYF.

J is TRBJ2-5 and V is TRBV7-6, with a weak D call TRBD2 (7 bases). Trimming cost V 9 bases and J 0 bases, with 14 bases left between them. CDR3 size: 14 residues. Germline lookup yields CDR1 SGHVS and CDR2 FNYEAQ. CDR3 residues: CASRGEGDQETQYF. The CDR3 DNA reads TGTGCCAGTCGAGGGGAGGGGGACCAAGAGACCCAGTACTTC.

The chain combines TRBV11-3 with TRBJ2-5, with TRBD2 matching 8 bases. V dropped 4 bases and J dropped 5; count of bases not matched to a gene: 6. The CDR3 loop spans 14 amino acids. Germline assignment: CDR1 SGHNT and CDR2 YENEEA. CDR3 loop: CASSSGLAAETQYF. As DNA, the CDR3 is TGTGCCAGCAGCTCAGGACTAGCAGCTGAGACCCAGTACTTC.

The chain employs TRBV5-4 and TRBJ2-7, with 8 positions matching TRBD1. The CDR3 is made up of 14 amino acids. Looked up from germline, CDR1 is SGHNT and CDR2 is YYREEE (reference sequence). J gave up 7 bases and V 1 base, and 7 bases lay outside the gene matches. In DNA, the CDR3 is TGTGCCAGCAGCTTGTTTGCAGGGGGCGTTGAGCAGTACTTC. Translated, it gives CASSLFAGGVEQYF. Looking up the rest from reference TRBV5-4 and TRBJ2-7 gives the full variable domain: ETGVTQSPTHLIKTRGQQVTLRCSSQSGHNTVSWYQQALGQGPQFIFQYYREEENGRGNFPPRFSGLQFPNYSSELNVNALELDDSALYLCASSLFAGGVEQYFGPGTRLTVT.

The chain's CDR3 is CASSSGGGQALGEQYF. The DNA of the CDR3 is TGTGCCAGCAGTTCCGGGGGCGGACAGGCCCTTGGGGAGCAGTACTTC. This chain joins TRBV6-7 and TRBJ2-7; D perhaps matches TRBD1 (7 bases). TRBV6-7 is classed as an ORF, of uncertain function. CDR3 length equals 16 residues. V dropped 4 bases and J dropped 7 bases, with 23 bases sitting between them.

This CDR3 is CASSSTGSTSYEQYF. The CDR3 DNA reads as TGCGCCAGCAGCTCGACAGGGTCCACGTCCTACGAGCAGTACTTC. The chain recombines TRBV5-1 with TRBJ2-7; 7 nucleotides align to TRBD1. Trimming at V came to 3 bases and at J to 1 base, leaving 7 bases not matched to a gene. Looked up from germline, CDR1 is SGHRS and CDR2 is YFSETQ. The CDR3 totals 15 residues.

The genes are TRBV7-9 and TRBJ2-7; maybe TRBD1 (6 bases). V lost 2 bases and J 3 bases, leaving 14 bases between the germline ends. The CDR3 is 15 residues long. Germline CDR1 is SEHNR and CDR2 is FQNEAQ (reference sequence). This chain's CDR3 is CASSLQLAGVYEQYF. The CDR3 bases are TGTGCCAGCAGCTTACAATTGGCAGGGGTCTACGAGCAGTACTTC.

The CDR3 spells CASSPFVTGQNNQPQHF. Here the CDR3 DNA reads TGTGCCAGCAGCCCCTTTGTAACTGGACAGAACAATCAGCCCCAGCATTTT. The chain recombines TRBV5-6 with TRBJ1-5, with D possibly TRBD1 on 6 matching bases. V dropped 4 bases and J dropped 3 bases, with 20 bases sitting between them. The CDR3 runs 17 residues. From germline, CDR1 is SGHDT and CDR2 YYEEEE.

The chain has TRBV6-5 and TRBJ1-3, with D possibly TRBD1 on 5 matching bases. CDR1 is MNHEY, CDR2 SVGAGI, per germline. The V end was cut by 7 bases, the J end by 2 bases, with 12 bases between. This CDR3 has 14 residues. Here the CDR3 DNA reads TGTGCCAGCAAGAATCAGGGAACTGGAAACACCATATATTTT. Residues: CASKNQGTGNTIYF.

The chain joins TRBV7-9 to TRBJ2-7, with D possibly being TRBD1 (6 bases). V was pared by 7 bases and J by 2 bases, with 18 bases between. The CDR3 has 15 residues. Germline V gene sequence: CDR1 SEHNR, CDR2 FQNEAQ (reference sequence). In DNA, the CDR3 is TGTGCCAGCACCGACCCAGGGGCCCCCACCTACGAGCAGTACTTC. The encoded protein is CASTDPGAPTYEQYF.

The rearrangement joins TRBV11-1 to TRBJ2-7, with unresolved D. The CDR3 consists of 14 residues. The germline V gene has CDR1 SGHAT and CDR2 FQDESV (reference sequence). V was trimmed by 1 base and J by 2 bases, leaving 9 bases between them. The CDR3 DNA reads TGTGCCAGCAGCTTAGGTGGCAGCACCTACGAGCAGTACTTC. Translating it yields CASSLGGSTYEQYF.

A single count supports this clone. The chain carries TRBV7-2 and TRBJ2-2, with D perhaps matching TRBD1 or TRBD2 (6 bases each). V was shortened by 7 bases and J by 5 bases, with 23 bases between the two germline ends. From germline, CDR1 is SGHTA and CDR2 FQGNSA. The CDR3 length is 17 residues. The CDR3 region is CASTTPRSGARTGELFF. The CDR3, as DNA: TGTGCCAGCACCACCCCAAGATCGGGGGCGCGGACCGGGGAGCTGTTTTTT.

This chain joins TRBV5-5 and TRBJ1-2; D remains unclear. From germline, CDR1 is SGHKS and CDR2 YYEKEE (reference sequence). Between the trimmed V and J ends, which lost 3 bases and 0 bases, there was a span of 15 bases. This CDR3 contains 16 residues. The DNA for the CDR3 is TGTGCCAGCAGCTGGGGTATCGGCGGGCCTAACTATGGCTACACCTTC. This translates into CASSWGIGGPNYGYTF.

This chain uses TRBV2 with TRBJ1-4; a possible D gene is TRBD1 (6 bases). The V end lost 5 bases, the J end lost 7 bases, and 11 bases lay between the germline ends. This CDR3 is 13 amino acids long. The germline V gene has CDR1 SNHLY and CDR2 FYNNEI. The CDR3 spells CASSSGTLEKLFF. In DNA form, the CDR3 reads TGTGCCAGCAGTTCCGGGACACTTGAAAAACTGTTTTTT.

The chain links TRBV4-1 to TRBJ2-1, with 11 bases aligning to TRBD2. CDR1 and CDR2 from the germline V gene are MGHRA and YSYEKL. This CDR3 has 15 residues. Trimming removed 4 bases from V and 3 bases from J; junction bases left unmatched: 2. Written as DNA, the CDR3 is TGCGCCAGCAGCCTCACTAGCGGGAGCTACAATGAGCAGTTCTTC. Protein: CASSLTSGSYNEQFF.

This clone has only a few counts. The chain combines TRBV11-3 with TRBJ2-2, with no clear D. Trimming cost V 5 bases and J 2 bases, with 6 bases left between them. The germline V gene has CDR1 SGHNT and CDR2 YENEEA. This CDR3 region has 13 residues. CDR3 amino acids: CASSPLNTGELFF. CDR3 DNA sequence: TGTGCCAGCAGCCCCCTAAACACCGGGGAGCTGTTTTTT.

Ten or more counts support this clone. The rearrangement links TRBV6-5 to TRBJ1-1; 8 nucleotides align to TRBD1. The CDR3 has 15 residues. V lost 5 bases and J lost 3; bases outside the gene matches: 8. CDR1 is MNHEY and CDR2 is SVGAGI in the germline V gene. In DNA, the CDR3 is TGTGCCAGCAGTGGACAGGGTTCTGGCGACACTGAAGCTTTCTTT. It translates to CASSGQGSGDTEAFF.

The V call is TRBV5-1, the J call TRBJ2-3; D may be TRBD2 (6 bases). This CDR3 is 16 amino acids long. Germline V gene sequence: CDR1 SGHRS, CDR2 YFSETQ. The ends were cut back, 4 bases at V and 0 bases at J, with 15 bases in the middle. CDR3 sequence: CASSIDRDWSTDTQYF. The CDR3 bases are TGCGCCAGCAGCATAGACCGGGACTGGAGCACAGATACGCAGTATTTT.

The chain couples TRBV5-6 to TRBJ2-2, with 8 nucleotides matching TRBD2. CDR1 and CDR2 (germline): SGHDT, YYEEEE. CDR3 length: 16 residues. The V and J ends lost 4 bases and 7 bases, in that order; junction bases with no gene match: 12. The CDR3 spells CASSTWGAGVDGELFF. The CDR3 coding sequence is TGTGCCAGCAGCACCTGGGGAGCGGGAGTGGACGGGGAGCTGTTTTTT.